A single sample is the source of the 21 T cell receptor beta chains below, sequenced in a study of OX40 agonist ivuxolimab in advanced cancers. Sequencing used immunoSEQ multiplex PCR; TCRdb keeps in-frame clones, though not all of them. This table has 70,000 to 85,000 clones, 87% appearing once. The sequencing used CD4+ or CD8+ T cells sorted from blood, collected in a trial of the OX40 agonist ivuxolimab. These receptors originate from an adult with an advanced solid tumor such as melanoma, head and neck, liver or kidney cancer.

V and J are TRBV7-6 and TRBJ2-7, with 11 bases aligning to TRBD2. With 1 base clipped from V and 2 bases from J, the junction kept 4 bases outside the gene matches. The germline V gene encodes CDR1 SGHVS and CDR2 FNYEAQ. The CDR3 has 16 amino acids. CDR3 region: CASSLEASGGTYEQYF. CDR3 in DNA: TGTGCCAGCAGCTTAGAGGCTAGCGGGGGGACCTACGAGCAGTACTTC.

This chain joins TRBV6-5 and TRBJ2-7; D perhaps matches TRBD1 (5 bases). The CDR3 is 14 residues long. From germline, CDR1 is MNHEY and CDR2 SVGAGI. The ends were cut back, 5 bases at V and 2 bases at J, with 13 bases in the middle. The CDR3 coding sequence is TGTGCCAGCAGTCTCCGGCAGGGTCCCTACGAGCAGTACTTC. Encoded protein: CASSLRQGPYEQYF.

The chain uses TRBV19 and TRBJ1-4; D remains unclear. The germline V and J ends were trimmed by 11 bases and 8 bases, with 15 bases remaining between them. This CDR3 region has 12 residues. In germline, CDR1 is LNHDA, CDR2 SQIVND (reference sequence). The chain's CDR3 is CASGRRQEKLFF. In nucleotides, the CDR3 is TGTGCCTCCGGTCGGCGGCAGGAAAAACTGTTTTTT.

The chain has TRBV11-3 and TRBJ1-1; D is unresolved. The germline V gene encodes CDR1 SGHNT and CDR2 YENEEA. This CDR3 region has 14 residues. V shed 1 base and J shed 1 base, with 7 bases lying between them. CDR3 amino acids: CASSLVKENTEAFF. The CDR3 region has the DNA TGTGCCAGCAGCTTAGTGAAAGAGAACACTGAAGCTTTCTTT.

This clone was counted between two and nine times. This chain uses TRBV25-1 with TRBJ2-2, with D possibly called TRBD1 or TRBD2 (5 bases each). This CDR3 contains 18 residues. Germline-derived CDR1 and CDR2 are MGHDK and SYGVNS. Trimming removed 1 base at V and 6 bases at J, with 21 bases between. CDR3 amino acids: CASSEFEWDGRSAGELFF. CDR3 DNA sequence: TGTGCCAGCAGTGAATTTGAGTGGGACGGTCGATCCGCCGGGGAGCTGTTTTTT. Supplemented by reference TRBV25-1 and TRBJ2-2, the full variable domain reads EADIYQTPRYLVIGTGKKITLECSQTMGHDKMYWYQQDPGMELHLIHYSYGVNSTEKGDLSSESTVSRIRTEHFPLTLESARPSHTSQYLCASSEFEWDGRSAGELFFGEGSRLTVL.

The genes are TRBV2 and TRBJ2-6; D is uncertain. The CDR3 covers 15 residues. Trimming pared 2 bases from V and 2 bases from J, leaving 7 bases between. Per the germline V gene, CDR1 is SNHLY and CDR2 is FYNNEI. CDR3 DNA sequence: TGTGCCAGCAGTGAAAAAAGCACTGGGGCCAACGTCCTGACTTTC. Protein: CASSEKSTGANVLTF.

In DNA, the CDR3 is TGTGCCAGCAGTTACTCTAGGAATAGCAATCAGCCCCAGCATTTT. This sequence encodes CASSYSRNSNQPQHF. The V gene is TRBV6-5, the J gene TRBJ1-5; D is ambiguous. Trimming stripped 0 bases from V and 0 bases from J, with 6 bases between. The germline CDR1 and CDR2 sequences are MNHEY and SVGAGI. This CDR3 contains 15 residues.

The chain is built from TRBV7-9 and TRBJ2-7; D ambiguous. V shed 1 base and J shed 1 base, with 5 bases lying between them. The CDR3 has 13 residues. Germline V gene data show CDR1 as SEHNR and CDR2 as FQNEAQ (reference sequence). The CDR3: CASSLDVSYEQYF. Written as DNA, the CDR3 is TGTGCCAGCAGCTTAGACGTGTCCTACGAGCAGTACTTC. Full variable domain (rest looked up from reference TRBV7-9 and TRBJ2-7): DTGVSQNPRHKITKRGQNVTFRCDPISEHNRLYWYRQTLGQGPEFLTYFQNEAQLEKSRLLSDRFSAERPKGSFSTLEIQRTEQGDSAMYLCASSLDVSYEQYFGPGTRLTVT.

This rearrangement joins TRBV7-6 to TRBJ1-1; D is unclear. This CDR3 has 15 amino acids. The ends were cut back, 0 bases at V and 5 bases at J, with 13 bases in the middle. Germline V CDR1 and CDR2: SGHVS, FNYEAQ. CDR3 residues: CASSLADGPKTEAFF. The CDR3 region has the DNA TGTGCCAGCAGCTTAGCCGACGGGCCGAAGACTGAAGCTTTCTTT. The variable domain in full, completed from reference TRBV7-6 and TRBJ1-1, reads GAGVSQSPRYKVTKRGQDVALRCDPISGHVSLYWYRQALGQGPEFLTYFNYEAQQDKSGLPNDRFSAERPEGSISTLTIQRTEQRDSAMYRCASSLADGPKTEAFFGQGTRLTVV.

The rearrangement joins TRBV15 to TRBJ2-7; a possible D gene is TRBD2 (6 bases). The CDR3 has 14 amino acids. V lost 4 bases and J lost 7, with 17 bases in between. Germline CDR1 and CDR2: LNHNV and YYDKDF (reference sequence). CDR3 sequence: CATSTRGGSGEQYF. Written as DNA, the CDR3 is TGTGCCACCAGCACTCGTGGGGGGTCGGGGGAGCAGTACTTC. Combining the CDR3 with reference TRBV15 and TRBJ2-7 gives the whole variable domain DAMVIQNPRYQVTQFGKPVTLSCSQTLNHNVMYWYQQKSSQAPKLLFHYYDKDFNNEADTPDNFQSRRPNTSFCFLDIRSPGLGDTAMYLCATSTRGGSGEQYFGPGTRLTVT.

The J gene is TRBJ2-7, the V gene TRBV10-1; 8 bases line up with TRBD1. The CDR3 runs to 13 residues. The trim removed 8 bases at V and 2 bases at J, leaving 5 bases unmatched. Germline assignment: CDR1 WNHNN and CDR2 SYGVQD (reference sequence). This chain's CDR3 is CASGGQAPYEQYF. CDR3 nucleotides: TGCGCCAGCGGGGGACAGGCCCCCTACGAGCAGTACTTC.

V usage is TRBV5-5 and J usage is TRBJ2-3, with a weak D call TRBD1 (6 bases). The germline CDR1 and CDR2 sequences are SGHKS and YYEKEE (reference sequence). This CDR3 spans 16 amino acids. The V end lost 3 bases, the J end lost 5 bases, and 19 bases lay between the germline ends. DNA of the CDR3: TGTGCCAGCAGCTCCACGACAGGCAACTTGGGAGATACGCAGTATTTT. Translated, it gives CASSSTTGNLGDTQYF.

This clone was recorded a few times. The CDR3 reads CASSYRGNGNSPLHF. DNA for the CDR3: TGTGCCAGCAGCTACAGGGGGAACGGTAATTCACCCCTCCACTTT. The chain joins TRBV11-2 to TRBJ1-6, with 8 bases identical to TRBD1. Trimming took 4 bases from V and 6 from J; bases not matched to a gene: 5. This CDR3 is 15 amino acids long. CDR1 is SGHAT and CDR2 is FQNNGV in the germline V gene. Looking up the rest from reference TRBV11-2 and TRBJ1-6 gives the full variable domain: EAGVAQSPRYKIIEKRQSVAFWCNPISGHATLYWYQQILGQGPKLLIQFQNNGVVDDSQLPKDRFSAERLKGVDSTLKIQPAKLEDSAVYLCASSYRGNGNSPLHFGNGTRLTVT.

The chain uses TRBV27 and TRBJ2-1; D remains ambiguous. This CDR3 contains 14 residues. CDR1 MNHEY and CDR2 SMNVEV come from the germline V gene (reference sequence). Trimming shortened V by 1 base and J by 5 bases, and 9 bases separated the two germline ends. The CDR3 DNA follows: TGTGCCAGCAGTTTATTTCAGAGTAACAATGAGCAGTTCTTC. It specifies CASSLFQSNNEQFF.

V is TRBV18 and J is TRBJ2-1; 7 bases line up with TRBD2. The ends lost 6 bases at V and 7 bases at J; junction bases unmatched: 9. Germline CDR1 is KGHSH and CDR2 is LQKENI. CDR3 length equals 14 residues. The CDR3: CASSPSAGVNEQFF. CDR3 bases: TGTGCCAGCTCCCCCTCTGCGGGAGTTAATGAGCAGTTCTTC. The whole variable domain, filled in from reference TRBV18 and TRBJ2-1, reads NAGVMQNPRHLVRRRGQEARLRCSPMKGHSHVYWYRQLPEEGLKFMVYLQKENIIDESGMPKERFSAEFPKEGPSILRIQQVVRGDSAAYFCASSPSAGVNEQFFGPGTRLTVL.

The chain joins TRBV30 to TRBJ1-1; the D gene is possibly TRBD1 (5 bases). V lost 2 bases and J lost 4, with 11 bases in between. CDR3 size: 13 residues. The germline CDR1 and CDR2 sequences are GTSNPN and SVGIG (reference sequence). The CDR3 coding sequence is TGTGCCTGGAGTAAGCAGGGAGGCACTGAAGCTTTCTTT. It is translated as CAWSKQGGTEAFF.

The chain links TRBV28 to TRBJ1-1; 10 bases match TRBD1. This CDR3 is 16 amino acids long. The ends lost 5 bases at V and 1 base at J; junction bases unmatched: 7. In germline, CDR1 is MDHEN, CDR2 SYDVKM. Written as DNA, the CDR3 is TGTGCCAGCAGTCTTGGGACAGGGGAGCAGAACACTGAAGCTTTCTTT. Protein product: CASSLGTGEQNTEAFF.

The chain uses TRBV5-1 and TRBJ2-1, with 10 bases matching TRBD1. The CDR3 consists of 14 residues. Looked up from germline, CDR1 is SGHRS and CDR2 is YFSETQ. Losses at the gene ends were 4 bases for V and 7 bases for J; bases not matched to a gene: 5. In nucleotides, the CDR3 is TGCGCCAGCAGCCAGGGACAGGGGAAAAATGAGCAGTTCTTC. It specifies CASSQGQGKNEQFF.

The chain uses TRBV18 and TRBJ1-2, with D tentatively TRBD1 (5 bases). Germline V gene data show CDR1 as KGHSH and CDR2 as LQKENI. The CDR3 is 14 amino acids. The ends were cut back, 3 bases at V and 7 bases at J, with 15 bases in the middle. This CDR3 is CASSPPGTPSGYTF. CDR3 nucleotide sequence: TGTGCCAGCTCACCGCCCGGGACTCCCTCTGGCTACACCTTC.

This rearrangement joins TRBV5-1 to TRBJ2-5; 11 nucleotides line up with TRBD1. Germline CDR1 is SGHRS and CDR2 is YFSETQ. CDR3 length: 18 residues. J lost 5 bases, V lost 0 bases, and 12 bases had no gene match. In DNA, the CDR3 is TGCGCCAGCAGCTTGGGATTTTTGGGGACAGGGGGTACTGAGACCCAGTACTTC. It encodes CASSLGFLGTGGTETQYF.

As DNA, the CDR3 is TGTGCCAGCTCACCACTGCAGGGTGCCGGCGAGCAGTACTTC. Encoded protein: CASSPLQGAGEQYF. The V and J genes are TRBV18 and TRBJ2-7; maybe TRBD1 (5 bases). V was trimmed by 1 base and J by 6 bases, leaving 13 bases between them. The CDR3 is 14 residues long. CDR1 KGHSH and CDR2 LQKENI come from the germline V gene.